This entry lists 9 T cell receptor beta chains sequenced from one sample in a study of blood T cell repertoires in COVID-19. The method was immunoSEQ multiplex PCR; TCRdb's version includes in-frame clones alone and lacks a portion of them. The top ten hold roughly 3.8% of the sample, which has about 110,000 clones, approximately 82% seen once. The sequenced sample was peripheral blood. These receptors all come from a woman aged 80 or over with acute or convalescent COVID-19.

The genes are TRBV7-3 and TRBJ2-3; D remains ambiguous. The CDR3 extends over 15 amino acids. Looked up from germline, CDR1 is SGHTA and CDR2 is FQGTGA. Trimming took 1 base from V and 0 from J, leaving 8 bases between them. The CDR3 nucleotides read TGTGCCAGCAGCTTAAACCAGGCTAGCACAGATACGCAGTATTTT. Its protein is CASSLNQASTDTQYF. The variable domain in full, with the rest retrieved from reference TRBV7-3 and TRBJ2-3, is GAGVSQTPSNKVTEKGKYVELRCDPISGHTALYWYRQSLGQGPEFLIYFQGTGAADDSGLPNDRFFAVRPEGSVSTLKIQRTERGDSAVYLCASSLNQASTDTQYFGPGTRLTVL.

Many counts were recorded for this clone. The V gene is TRBV12-3 or TRBV12-4, the J gene TRBJ1-1, with a weak D call TRBD1 (5 bases). This CDR3 is built from 13 residues. The V gene lost 5 bases and the J gene lost 7 bases, with 14 bases spanning the gap. The CDR3 sequence: CASSPTPGGEAFF. The CDR3 DNA reads TGTGCCAGCAGTCCCACCCCGGGGGGTGAAGCTTTCTTT.

The CDR3 DNA reads TGTGCCAGCAGCGCCTACAGGTTCGCTAATGAAAAACTGTTTTTT. This translates into CASSAYRFANEKLFF. The chain joins TRBV7-8 to TRBJ1-4, with D perhaps matching TRBD1 (5 bases). The V end was cut by 5 bases, the J end by 3 bases, with 13 bases between. Germline lookup yields CDR1 SGHVS and CDR2 FQNEAQ. The CDR3 is 15 amino acids. The complete variable domain, with remaining parts taken from reference TRBV7-8 and TRBJ1-4, reads GAGVSQSPRYKVAKRGQDVALRCDPISGHVSLFWYQQALGQGPEFLTYFQNEAQLDKSGLPSDRFFAERPEGSVSTLKIQRTQQEDSAVYLCASSAYRFANEKLFFGSGTQLSVL.

The V call is TRBV7-2, the J call TRBJ2-1; possibly TRBD2 for D (6 bases). The V gene lost 1 base and the J gene lost 6 bases, with 16 bases spanning the gap. CDR3 size: 16 residues. Germline loops: CDR1 SGHTA, CDR2 FQGNSA. CDR3 bases: TGTGCCAGCAGCTTAGTTCCGGGAGTTAAATCCAATGAGCAGTTCTTC. It specifies CASSLVPGVKSNEQFF.

This CDR3 is CASSGRGGDVPDTQYF. CDR3 DNA sequence: TGTGCCAGCAGCGGACGGGGCGGGGATGTCCCAGATACGCAGTATTTT. This chain joins TRBV11-3 and TRBJ2-3, with D tentatively TRBD2 (6 bases). The CDR3 consists of 16 residues. The germline gives CDR1 SGHNT, CDR2 YENEEA. V was pared by 5 bases and J by 4 bases, with 19 bases between.

J is TRBJ2-5 and V is TRBV11-2; D is possibly TRBD2 (6 bases). Germline V CDR1 and CDR2: SGHAT, FQNNGV. V dropped 1 base and J dropped 6 bases, with 24 bases sitting between them. This CDR3 region has 18 residues. The CDR3, as DNA: TGTGCCAGCAGCTTAGGGCCGACTGGACTGGAGGGGAGGAAGACCCAGTACTTC. Amino acids: CASSLGPTGLEGRKTQYF. Complete variable domain (other parts from reference TRBV11-2 and TRBJ2-5): EAGVAQSPRYKIIEKRQSVAFWCNPISGHATLYWYQQILGQGPKLLIQFQNNGVVDDSQLPKDRFSAERLKGVDSTLKIQPAKLEDSAVYLCASSLGPTGLEGRKTQYFGPGTRLLVL.

This clone came up once. The V and J genes are TRBV30 and TRBJ2-7; 12 nucleotides line up with TRBD2. The CDR3 is 12 residues long. CDR1 is GTSNPN, CDR2 SVGIG, per germline (reference sequence). The CDR3: CAREGLAGEQYF. CDR3 sequence (DNA): TGTGCTCGGGAAGGACTAGCGGGGGAGCAGTACTTC. Full variable domain (rest looked up from reference TRBV30 and TRBJ2-7): SQTIHQWPATLVQPVGSPLSLECTVEGTSNPNLYWYRQAAGRGLQLLFYSVGIGQISSEVPQNLSASRPQDRQFILSSKKLLLSDSGFYLCAREGLAGEQYFGPGTRLTVT.

The rearrangement links TRBV14 to TRBJ1-2, with TRBD1 matching 7 bases. The CDR3 extends over 14 amino acids. V dropped 4 bases and J dropped 1; count of bases not matched to a gene: 3. CDR1 is SGHDN, CDR2 FVKESK, per germline. CDR3 bases: TGTGCCAGCAGCCGGGACAGTGGTAACTATGGCTACACCTTC. It codes for CASSRDSGNYGYTF.

This clone was picked up a small number of times. V and J are TRBV6-5 and TRBJ1-2; D gene uncertain. This CDR3 is 12 amino acids long. Germline V gene lookup returns CDR1 MNHEY and CDR2 SVGAGI. Trimming took 6 bases from V and 5 from J, leaving 10 bases between them. CDR3 DNA sequence: TGTGCCAGCAGCCGAGGAGGGTATGGCTACACCTTC. This translates into CASSRGGYGYTF.